This TCR beta chain was identified in a study of beta chain features in type 1 diabetes. Turning to the study itself: No patient-donor differences in age, gender, total cells or subset yield.

In regard to this clone: Its antigen is unknown.

J lost 9 bases, V lost 3 bases, and 6 bases had no gene match. From germline, CDR1 is LNHDA and CDR2 SQIVND (reference sequence). This CDR3 contains 15 residues. Sorting gave populations that all exceeded 98% purity. What was sequenced were expressed TCRB transcripts, since all of the isolated RNA had been reverse transcribed. The table came from immunoSEQ multiplex PCR; TCRdb's copy has only in-frame clones and leaves some out. The sample records a few hundred thousand clones, about 15% being singletons. General observations from the study: TCRB CDR3s from Type 1 diabetes patients were moderately but significantly shorter in all four CD4+ subsets. The study found that naive, central memory and Treg TCRB repertoires appeared more similar in patients than in healthy donors.

The receptor was isolated from a man aged 25 to 40 with type 1 diabetes. The chain combines TRBV19 with TRBJ1-6; 9 bases align to TRBD1. Sequenced sample: naive CD4+ T cells from blood. The CDR3 nucleotides read TGTGCCAGTAGTATGTTTGGACAGGGGACTTCACCCCTCCACTTT. Its protein product is CASSMFGQGTSPLHF.